The 8 T cell receptor beta chains reported below all come from one sample, sequenced in a study of cytomegalovirus exposure and HLA in healthy donors (dated by TCRdb to about 2017). The library was made by the immunoSEQ multiplex PCR assay. The multiplex PCR relied on a mix of 60 forward primers for TCR Vbeta segments and 13 reverse primers for TCR Jbeta segments. TCRdb obtained this table from immuneACCESS and retained in-frame rearrangements with V and J assigned. These tables miss some clones; where compared with another copy, unresolved V genes account for less than half of the shortfall, and the remainder is unexplained. The sample table includes fewer than 150,000 clones. The ten top clones hold roughly 2.7% of the sample. Input material: PBMCs. These TCRs come from a man in his forties in good health and CMV-seronegative.

The chain has TRBV5-1 and TRBJ1-2; D is possibly TRBD1 (5 bases). The V gene's germline CDR1 is SGHRS and CDR2 YFSETQ. V was pared by 0 bases and J by 0 bases, with 9 bases between. The CDR3 sequence is 15 residues long. The CDR3 spells CASSLDGGPNYGYTF. DNA of the CDR3: TGCGCCAGCAGCTTGGACGGGGGTCCTAACTATGGCTACACCTTC.

The genes are TRBV4-1 and TRBJ1-2, with 9 positions matching TRBD1. Germline trimming cut 1 base from V and 4 bases from J; bases unmatched to any gene: 7. Germline V gene sequence: CDR1 MGHRA, CDR2 YSYEKL. The CDR3 extends over 16 amino acids. The CDR3 protein is CASSQAGGQGLYGYTF. CDR3 bases: TGCGCCAGCAGCCAAGCAGGGGGACAGGGTCTCTATGGCTACACCTTC.

The V gene is TRBV6-5, the J gene TRBJ1-6; 9 bases are shared with TRBD1. There are 14 residues in the CDR3. Germline V gene sequence: CDR1 MNHEY, CDR2 SVGAGI. Trimming took 6 bases from V and 10 from J; bases not matched to a gene: 7. As DNA, the CDR3 is TGTGCCAGCAGGCCAAACAGGGGGCTGTCACCCCTCCACTTT. Amino acids: CASRPNRGLSPLHF.

The chain has TRBV19 and TRBJ1-4; tentative D call: TRBD1 (5 bases). Germline V gives CDR1 LNHDA, CDR2 SQIVND (reference sequence). The CDR3 is made up of 17 amino acids. V was cut by 3 bases and J by 3 bases, with 17 bases left in between. The chain's CDR3 is CASSMGGRLGANEKLFF. DNA of the CDR3: TGTGCCAGTAGTATGGGGGGTCGACTTGGTGCTAATGAAAAACTGTTTTTT.

This sequence joins TRBV6-5 and TRBJ1-3; D might be TRBD1 (6 bases). V was cut by 6 bases and J by 4 bases, with 13 bases left in between. The CDR3 has 14 residues. Germline-derived CDR1 and CDR2 are MNHEY and SVGAGI. CDR3 coding DNA: TGTGCCAGCAGCCCCCCGGGGACAGGAAACACCATATATTTT. This sequence encodes CASSPPGTGNTIYF.

The chain couples TRBV7-2 to TRBJ2-7; D not resolved. The germline V and J ends were trimmed by 1 base and 0 bases, with 10 bases remaining between them. Germline V CDR1 and CDR2: SGHTA, FQGNSA. This CDR3 spans 15 amino acids. The CDR3 region is CASSLEWQRSYEQYF. DNA of the CDR3: TGTGCCAGCAGCTTAGAATGGCAACGCTCCTACGAGCAGTACTTC.

The rearrangement links TRBV11-2 to TRBJ1-1; 8 bases map to TRBD1. CDR1 is SGHAT and CDR2 is FQNNGV in the germline V gene. V shed 2 bases, J shed 1 base, and the junction held 9 bases outside the gene matches. CDR3 size: 17 residues. CDR3 DNA: TGTGCCAGCAGCTTACCTCGCGGGACAGGTAGGAACACTGAAGCTTTCTTT. This codes for CASSLPRGTGRNTEAFF.

This sequence joins TRBV5-5 and TRBJ2-7, with TRBD1 matching over 7 bases. V was clipped by 0 bases and J by 2 bases; unmatched bases: 8. CDR1 and CDR2 from the germline V gene are SGHKS and YYEKEE (reference sequence). The CDR3 runs 16 residues. CDR3 loop: CASSLAVGTATYEQYF. In DNA form, the CDR3 reads TGTGCCAGCAGCTTGGCCGTGGGGACAGCAACCTACGAGCAGTACTTC.